This T cell receptor beta chain was sequenced during a study of human T cells and chemical hapten exposure (dated by TCRdb to 2020 to 2023). About the investigation overall: For sensitization, 2% DPC in acetone was applied to a roughly 2 cm by roughly 2 cm area of upper inner arm skin. Patch tests used Finn chambers with 0.01% DPC on the upper back, scored after 6 days by International Contact Dermatitis Research Group standards. For TCR sequencing, blood came from 25 to 35 alopecia patients at anywhere from one to four time points (pre-sensitization, 2, 6 and 24 weeks). Libraries were combined into a pool for sequencing, and differences in TCR yield between samples came mainly from small differences in library volumes within the pool. Blood samples were taken from patients before sensitization (week 0) and then at 2, 6 and about 24 weeks after DPC sensitization. Peripheral blood TCR repertoire changes were tracked in vivo in alopecia patients during primary and secondary sensitization to the hapten diphenylcyclopropenone (DPC). Patients additionally received weekly therapeutic DPC doses to the scalp throughout the roughly 23-week study period. Most of the patients in the cohort were female, and the cohort covered alopecia areata with under or over 50% scalp involvement, alopecia totalis and alopecia universalis.

This sample's time point label indicates: patch test 2, 6 weeks after DPC sensitization. Explained via the paper, the treatment or condition label denotes: therapeutic diphenylcyclopropenone sensitization with weekly scalp DPC. At each patch-test visit, blood was drawn before the patch test was applied. Eligible patients were aged 18 to 70, diagnosed with alopecia, deemed suitable for DPC therapy, and excluded if pregnant. Total RNA was extracted from unfractionated whole blood collected in Tempus Blood RNA tubes. What the work shows at the level of the full study, not this receptor alone: Patch test score correlated positively with the number of PT1 expanded TCRs, reaching significance at thresholds 8, 16 and 32 but not at 4. Repeated subsampling changed both the strength of the expansion versus patch-test correlation and the threshold at which that correlation became significant. Significantly more large CDR3 similarity clusters were formed by expanded TCRs than by pre-sensitization or healthy control sets, consistent with antigen-driven responses. DPC sensitization did not change the number of TCRs with a frequency above 1 in 1000, and there was no evidence of changes in global repertoire structure. All patients had alopecia, a presumed autoimmune disease, so their immune response might differ from that of healthy individuals.

This clonotype was seen many times. It has no known antigen specificity. No base quality values were provided; no much bigger clone lies one nucleotide off. Germline trimming: 1 base from V, 1 base from J; junction bases outside gene matches: 3. The CDR3 spans 15 residues, from the cysteine through the phenylalanine. Only CDR3 DNA remains: 45 bases, in frame from the first base. Via the germline V gene (reference sequence), CDR1 is GTSNPN and CDR2 SVGIG. The library came from RACE. TCRdb names NextSeq 500 as the instrument used. During library preparation, unique molecular identifiers were attached to individual cDNA molecules so that TCRs could be counted in a quantitative, reproducible way. Both TCR alpha and TCR beta chains were sequenced from each blood RNA sample. In the source study's methods: Samples had a median of 95,638 TCRs, with a range from about 20,000 to 690,600. V, J and CDR3 annotation of the TCR reads was carried out using the Decombinator software suite. Every sample was subsampled to the same number of TCRs (28,000) for the PS versus PT1 abundance plots. TCRs were defined as expanded if absent before sensitization and observed at least eight times at the 2-week time point. TCRdb reprocessed the public reads (quality trimming at Q25 with fastp, clone calling with MiXCR) and kept in-frame beta chains. All rows with the same CDR3 protein become a single entry with the most common DNA and genes. The V and J calls shown here were made by TCRdb, not taken from the authors' results. For this sample the table gives roughly 24,000 distinct CDR3 sequences, of which approximately 9% were detected only once. The ten largest clonotypes hold roughly 6.6% of the sample.

This receptor was obtained from a man between 25 and 39 years old with alopecia areata. Some clones in this sample may be carry-over from other donors' samples. In this chain, TRBV30 is recombined with TRBJ2-4, with 8 middle bases fitting TRBD1. The specimen comprised whole blood, sampled in connection with sensitization to the hapten diphenylcyclopropenone (DPC). Read as DNA, the sequence is TGTGCCTGGAGTGGAGGACAGGGTGCCAAAAACATTCAGTACTTC. It specifies CAWSGGQGAKNIQYF.